The 10 T cell receptor beta chains below were found in one sample sequenced in a study of cytomegalovirus exposure and HLA in healthy donors. The PCR made use of 60 Vbeta and 13 Jbeta primers. Method: immunoSEQ multiplex PCR; TCRdb's copy keeps in-frame clones and lacks some. Of about 190,000 clones in the sample, around 67% were seen once. Sequenced material: PBMCs. The receptors stem from a woman in her twenties or thirties in good health and CMV-seropositive.

This clone turned up a few times. The rearrangement uses TRBV2 and TRBJ2-5; D remains ambiguous. The CDR3 is 14 residues long. Trimming removed 7 bases from V and 2 bases from J, with 14 bases in between. Germline V gene lookup returns CDR1 SNHLY and CDR2 FYNNEI. In DNA form, the CDR3 reads TGTGCCAGCAATCCTACAGCCAGACAAGAGACCCAGTACTTC. Translating gives CASNPTARQETQYF.

This clone was counted a few times. The V and J genes are TRBV2 and TRBJ1-4; D is unclear. This CDR3 contains 15 residues. The germline gives CDR1 SNHLY, CDR2 FYNNEI. V lost 4 bases, J lost 7 bases, and 16 bases lay in between. CDR3 nucleotide sequence: TGTGCCAGCAGTGTGGGCCCAGGCTTTGGTGAAAAACTGTTTTTT. This encodes CASSVGPGFGEKLFF. Variable domain in full (rest from reference TRBV2 and TRBJ1-4): EPEVTQTPSHQVTQMGQEVILRCVPISNHLYFYWYRQILGQKVEFLVSFYNNEISEKSEIFDDQFSVERPDGSNFTLKIRSTKLEDSAMYFCASSVGPGFGEKLFFGSGTQLSVL.

The chain has TRBV27 and TRBJ2-1, with D unresolved. Per germline, CDR1 MNHEY and CDR2 SMNVEV (reference sequence). CDR3 length equals 12 residues. The V gene lost 5 bases and the J gene lost 6 bases, with 8 bases spanning the gap. CDR3 sequence (DNA): TGTGCCAGCAGTCCCCGAGTCAATGAGCAGTTCTTC. The encoded protein is CASSPRVNEQFF.

The chain couples TRBV5-6 to TRBJ2-1, with TRBD1 identical over 8 bases. Trimming cost V 4 bases and J 2 bases; bases outside gene matches: 5. The germline V gene encodes CDR1 SGHDT and CDR2 YYEEEE. The CDR3 consists of 15 residues. This CDR3 is CASSQGQDPYNEQFF. CDR3 nucleotide sequence: TGTGCCAGCAGCCAGGGACAGGATCCCTACAATGAGCAGTTCTTC.

The chain carries TRBV28 and TRBJ1-5; D possibly corresponds to TRBD1 (6 bases). Germline assignment: CDR1 MDHEN and CDR2 SYDVKM. V was pared by 6 bases and J by 0 bases, with 15 bases between. This CDR3 contains 16 residues. CDR3 nucleotide sequence: TGTGCCAGCAGCCGGGACACCGCCTATAGCAATCAGCCCCAGCATTTT. This translates into CASSRDTAYSNQPQHF. Complete variable domain (other parts from reference TRBV28 and TRBJ1-5): DVKVTQSSRYLVKRTGEKVFLECVQDMDHENMFWYRQDPGLGLRLIYFSYDVKMKEKGDIPEGYSVSREKKERFSLILESASTNQTSMYLCASSRDTAYSNQPQHFGDGTRLSIL.

This clone was seen a few times. The gene calls are TRBV6-1 and TRBJ2-7; 8 bases match TRBD2. Germline V gene lookup returns CDR1 MNHNS and CDR2 SASEGT. V lost 0 bases and J lost 2; bases outside the gene matches: 6. This CDR3 comprises 16 residues. In nucleotides, the CDR3 is TGTGCCAGCAGTGAAGCGACAGATAGCGGGGCCTACGAGCAGTACTTC. Protein: CASSEATDSGAYEQYF.

This chain links TRBV29-1 with TRBJ1-1, with TRBD1 as a possible D gene (6 bases). The CDR3 runs 12 residues. Germline assignment: CDR1 SQVTM and CDR2 ANQGSEA. V shed 5 bases and J shed 1 base, with 8 bases lying between them. CDR3 sequence (DNA): TGCAGCGTTCTGGGACAGAACACTGAAGCTTTCTTT. Translated: CSVLGQNTEAFF.

The chain uses TRBV5-1 and TRBJ2-7; the match to TRBD1 covers 9 bases. V shed 0 bases and J 6 bases; nucleotides not matched to a gene: 7. Germline assignment: CDR1 SGHRS and CDR2 YFSETQ. The CDR3 consists of 15 residues. CDR3 sequence: CASSLAKDRGGEQYF. The CDR3 region has the DNA TGCGCCAGCAGCTTGGCCAAGGACAGGGGAGGCGAGCAGTACTTC.

V usage is TRBV5-4 and J usage is TRBJ2-7, with D possibly matching TRBD2 (6 bases). V was clipped by 5 bases and J by 6 bases, with 15 bases between them. The CDR3 is 13 amino acids. Germline lookup yields CDR1 SGHNT and CDR2 YYREEE (reference sequence). In nucleotides, the CDR3 is TGTGCCAGCAGGCGACTAGTCTCGGGCGAGCAGTACTTC. Translation gives CASRRLVSGEQYF.

The gene calls are TRBV28 and TRBJ1-6; possible D gene TRBD1, 5 bases. The germline V gene encodes CDR1 MDHEN and CDR2 SYDVKM. V lost 6 bases and J 2 bases, leaving 14 bases between the germline ends. The CDR3 consists of 16 residues. The CDR3 region is CASRPSQGPYNSPLHF. The CDR3 DNA is TGTGCCAGCAGACCTTCCCAGGGTCCCTATAATTCACCCCTCCACTTT. The whole variable domain, filled in from reference TRBV28 and TRBJ1-6, reads DVKVTQSSRYLVKRTGEKVFLECVQDMDHENMFWYRQDPGLGLRLIYFSYDVKMKEKGDIPEGYSVSREKKERFSLILESASTNQTSMYLCASRPSQGPYNSPLHFGNGTRLTVT.